Shown below are 13 T cell receptor beta chains from a single sample sequenced in a study of cytomegalovirus exposure and HLA in healthy donors. 60 Vbeta and 13 Jbeta primers were used in PCR. Sequencing was performed with immunoSEQ multiplex PCR; in TCRdb, only in-frame clones are kept and a portion is missing. The data show more than 140,000 clones, with 64% seen just once and around 3% held by the top ten. Sequenced sample: PBMCs. These receptor sequences come from a woman between 25 and 40 years old in good health and CMV-seropositive.

This clone was seen a handful of times. The chain employs TRBV11-2 and TRBJ1-1; D is unclear. The CDR3 has 16 residues. V was pared by 1 base and J by 0 bases, with 12 bases between. Per germline, CDR1 SGHAT and CDR2 FQNNGV. DNA for the CDR3: TGTGCCAGCAGCTTAGGATTTCCGTACTTGAACACTGAAGCTTTCTTT. Translation gives CASSLGFPYLNTEAFF.

The chain has TRBV13 and TRBJ2-7; the D gene is possibly TRBD2 (5 bases). The CDR3 loop spans 13 amino acids. The germline V gene has CDR1 PRHDT and CDR2 FYEKMQ (reference sequence). Deletions cut 1 base from V and 6 bases from J, with 10 bases between. CDR3 protein: CASSLVLDREQYF. The CDR3 DNA reads TGTGCCAGCAGCTTAGTACTAGATCGCGAGCAGTACTTC.

The chain joins TRBV10-2 to TRBJ1-2; D possibly corresponds to TRBD1 (5 bases). The CDR3 consists of 16 residues. Trimming removed 2 bases from V and 4 bases from J, with 17 bases in between. CDR1 and CDR2 from the germline V gene are WSHSY and SAAADI. CDR3 coding DNA: TGCGCCAGCAGTGAGGGAATATCAGGGTGGCCCTATGGCTACACCTTC. As protein: CASSEGISGWPYGYTF.

The CDR3 bases are TGTGCCAGCAGCTTGGGACAGAGCTCTGGGGCCAACGTCCTGACTTTC. This encodes CASSLGQSSGANVLTF. The V gene is TRBV11-1, the J gene TRBJ2-6, with 7 bases that match TRBD1. The junction had 2 bases not matched to a gene; V was cut back by 3 bases and J by 0 bases. The germline V gene has CDR1 SGHAT and CDR2 FQDESV (reference sequence). This CDR3 is built from 16 residues.

This rearrangement joins TRBV27 to TRBJ2-7; a possible D gene is TRBD2 (5 bases). The CDR3 extends over 14 amino acids. Germline lookup yields CDR1 MNHEY and CDR2 SMNVEV (reference sequence). V was pared by 5 bases and J by 1 base, with 12 bases between. CDR3 sequence (DNA): TGTGCCAGCAGTCTGCGGACGGGATCCTACGAGCAGTACTTC. This codes for CASSLRTGSYEQYF.

The chain has TRBV6-1 and TRBJ1-6; TRBD1 agrees at 9 bases. The length of the CDR3 is 15 residues. Germline-derived CDR1 and CDR2 are MNHNS and SASEGT. Trimming cost V 6 bases and J 9 bases; bases outside gene matches: 9. The CDR3: CASSTGGFGISPLHF. CDR3 in DNA: TGTGCCAGCAGCACAGGGGGCTTTGGTATTTCACCCCTCCACTTT.

The chain employs TRBV6-5 and TRBJ2-7, with D tentatively TRBD1 (7 bases). The V end was cut by 2 bases, the J end by 3 bases, with 11 bases between. The CDR3 covers 14 residues. The germline V gene encodes CDR1 MNHEY and CDR2 SVGAGI. The CDR3 bases are TGTGCCAGCAGTTACGCGGGACAGATCTACGAGCAGTACTTC. It specifies CASSYAGQIYEQYF.

The chain is built from TRBV9 and TRBJ2-3, with 7 bases identical to TRBD2. The CDR3 is 18 residues long. Germline V gene lookup returns CDR1 SGDLS and CDR2 YYNGEE. Unmatched junction bases numbered 10, after V lost 0 bases and J lost 0 bases. The CDR3 loop reads CASSVEGASGTSTDTQYF. The CDR3 DNA reads TGTGCCAGCAGCGTAGAAGGCGCTAGCGGAACTAGCACAGATACGCAGTATTTT. The full variable domain, with the rest looked up from reference TRBV9 and TRBJ2-3, is DSGVTQTPKHLITATGQRVTLRCSPRSGDLSVYWYQQSLDQGLQFLIQYYNGEERAKGNILERFSAQQFPDLHSELNLSSLELGDSALYFCASSVEGASGTSTDTQYFGPGTRLTVL.

The V call is TRBV6-4, the J call TRBJ2-1; 7 nucleotides line up with TRBD2. V lost 5 bases to trimming and J lost 8 bases; unmatched junction nucleotides: 9. This CDR3 has 14 residues. The V gene's germline CDR1 is MRHNA and CDR2 SNTAGT. CDR3 loop: CASSTLRGSDEQFF. In nucleotides, the CDR3 is TGTGCCAGCAGTACTTTGCGGGGGTCGGATGAGCAGTTCTTC.

This chain links TRBV11-2 with TRBJ2-5; 7 bases are shared with TRBD1. Germline CDR1 is SGHAT and CDR2 is FQNNGV. This CDR3 comprises 14 residues. After removal of 5 bases from V and 2 bases from J, the junction contained 5 bases not matched to a gene. The CDR3 spells CASSPIQGQETQYF. Here the CDR3 DNA reads TGTGCCAGCAGCCCCATACAGGGGCAAGAGACCCAGTACTTC.

The V and J genes are TRBV5-6 and TRBJ1-2; D is uncertain. This CDR3 contains 13 residues. V was cut by 2 bases and J by 8 bases, with 13 bases left in between. Germline V gives CDR1 SGHDT, CDR2 YYEEEE. The CDR3 DNA is TGTGCCAGCAGCTTAAGTAGGGCGGGAGGCTACACCTTC. Amino acid sequence: CASSLSRAGGYTF.

V gene TRBV2 combines with J gene TRBJ2-3; possibly TRBD2 for D (5 bases). The CDR3 totals 13 residues. Trimming shortened V by 3 bases and J by 6 bases, and 10 bases separated the two germline ends. The germline gives CDR1 SNHLY, CDR2 FYNNEI. CDR3 in DNA: TGTGCCAGCAGTGACGGGGTAGTTGATACGCAGTATTTT. Translated: CASSDGVVDTQYF.

This clone was observed a few times. J is TRBJ1-4 and V is TRBV4-1, with D maybe TRBD1 (5 bases). The CDR3 consists of 18 residues. V gave up 0 bases and J gave up 5 bases, with 19 bases separating them. Germline CDR1 reads MGHRA; CDR2 reads YSYEKL. The CDR3 bases are TGCGCCAGCAGCCAAGATCGGGTCTGGAACAGGAGAAATGAAAAACTGTTTTTT. Its translation is CASSQDRVWNRRNEKLFF.